Listed below are T cell receptor beta chains from one sample, sequenced in a study of control samples from healthy donors and cancer patients. Assay: immunoSEQ multiplex PCR; the TCRdb copy retains only in-frame clones and omits some. The sample lists 150,000 to 200,000 clones, roughly 91% seen once, with 1.5% in the top ten. Sample: blood. All receptors come from a woman in her twenties or thirties in good health. CDR3s include the opening cysteine and the closing phenylalanine or tryptophan. A D gene is named only where the DNA matches it firmly. The listing skips clone size in some rows; elsewhere it reads once, few, many or a size class.

j_call d_call v_call clone_size cdr3_aa cdr3_nt
TRBJ1-1 TRBD1 TRBV10-3 - CAISVSLTGVDTEAFF TGTGCCATCAGTGTATCCCTAACAGGGGTCGACACTGAAGCTTTCTTT
TRBJ2-1 TRBD2 TRBV7-7 - CASSNGLAGGGNEQFF TGTGCTAGCAGCAACGGACTAGCGGGAGGGGGCAATGAGCAGTTCTTC
TRBJ2-3 TRBD2 TRBV6-1 - CASSEGLGADTQYF TGTGCCAGCAGTGAGGGACTAGGAGCAGATACGCAGTATTTT
TRBJ1-4 TRBD1 TRBV19 once CASSRDRDEKLFF TGTGCCAGTAGTAGGGACAGGGACGAAAAACTGTTTTTT
TRBJ1-4 TRBD1 TRBV19 once CASSTGGREKLFF TGTGCCAGTAGTACAGGGGGGCGAGAAAAACTGTTTTTT
TRBJ1-2 - TRBV7-9 - CASSLETDGYTF TGTGCCAGCAGCTTAGAGACGGATGGCTACACCTTC
TRBJ2-3 - TRBV5-1 once CASSPSGTDTQYF TGCGCCAGCAGCCCTAGCGGCACAGATACGCAGTATTTT
TRBJ2-1 TRBD1 TRBV14 - CASSVQGYYNEQFF TGTGCCAGCAGCGTACAGGGGTACTACAATGAGCAGTTCTTC
TRBJ1-5 - TRBV10-2 - CASSVRYQPQHF TGCGCCAGCAGTGTAAGGTATCAGCCCCAGCATTTT
TRBJ2-7 TRBD1 TRBV6-5 - CASSYSGQGSYEQYF TGTGCCAGCAGTTACTCGGGACAGGGGTCCTACGAGCAGTACTTC
TRBJ2-3 - TRBV6-6 - CASSSGVRTDTQYF TGTGCCAGCAGTTCGGGGGTACGCACAGATACGCAGTATTTT
TRBJ2-5 - TRBV9 - CASSPGDLQETQYF TGTGCCAGCAGCCCCGGGGATCTTCAAGAGACCCAGTACTTC
TRBJ2-2 TRBD1 TRBV27 - CASSPHRGPGELFF TGTGCCAGCAGTCCCCACAGGGGGCCCGGGGAGCTGTTTTTT
TRBJ2-7 - TRBV29-1 - CSVEDYEQYF TGCAGCGTTGAAGACTACGAGCAGTACTTC
TRBJ2-1 TRBD2 TRBV27 - CASSPSGSNHNEQFF TGTGCCAGCAGTCCCAGCGGGAGTAACCACAATGAGCAGTTCTTC
TRBJ2-5 - TRBV7-9 - CASSLVVSQETQYF TGTGCCAGCAGCTTAGTGGTCAGTCAAGAGACCCAGTACTTC
TRBJ2-5 - TRBV7-7 - CASSKDRGETQYF TGTGCCAGCAGCAAGGACCGTGGGGAGACCCAGTACTTC
TRBJ2-1 TRBD2 TRBV11-2 - CASSLVGGGGEQFF TGTGCCAGCAGCTTAGTCGGGGGGGGCGGTGAGCAGTTCTTC
TRBJ2-3 TRBD2 TRBV7-8 - CASRGTSGPGDTQYF TGTGCCAGCAGGGGGACTAGCGGGCCCGGAGATACGCAGTATTTT
TRBJ1-1 - TRBV15 - CATSRGQGRNTEAFF TGTGCCACCAGCAGAGGCCAGGGGCGGAACACTGAAGCTTTCTTT
TRBJ2-1 TRBD1 TRBV28 - CASRSDRGEYNEQFF TGTGCCAGCAGATCCGACAGGGGAGAGTACAATGAGCAGTTCTTC
TRBJ1-2 - TRBV7-9 - CASSLTGQSYGYTF TGTGCCAGCAGCTTGACAGGCCAGAGCTATGGCTACACCTTC
TRBJ2-3 - TRBV9 - CASSDSPSTDTQYF TGTGCCAGCAGCGACAGTCCTAGCACAGATACGCAGTATTTT
TRBJ2-3 - TRBV19 few CASSMTGTDTQYF TGTGCCAGTAGTATGACAGGCACAGATACGCAGTATTTT
TRBJ2-3 TRBD2 TRBV6-5 - CASTGLAGGPDTQYF TGTGCCAGCACCGGACTAGCGGGAGGGCCCGATACGCAGTATTTT
TRBJ1-2 - TRBV28 - CASAVRGAGTYGYTF TGTGCCAGCGCCGTCAGGGGCGCAGGGACCTACGGCTACACCTTC
TRBJ1-1 - TRBV5-1 - CASSFTTNTEAFF TGCGCCAGCAGCTTTACAACGAACACTGAAGCTTTCTTT
TRBJ1-6 TRBD1 TRBV5-4 - CASSLATGDSPLHF TGTGCCAGCAGCTTGGCGACAGGGGACTCACCCCTCCACTTT
TRBJ1-1 TRBD1 TRBV5-1 - CASSLDRGGMNTEAFF TGCGCCAGCAGCTTGGACAGGGGGGGAATGAACACTGAAGCTTTCTTT
TRBJ1-5 - TRBV3-1/TRBV3-2 - CASSQGGPQHF TGTGCCAGCAGCCAAGGGGGGCCCCAGCATTTT
TRBJ2-7 - TRBV7-9 - CASSLYPETYEQYF TGTGCCAGCAGCTTATACCCGGAGACCTACGAGCAGTACTTC
TRBJ1-4 TRBD1 TRBV5-1 once CASSLTGQEKLFF TGCGCCAGCAGCTTGACGGGACAGGAAAAACTGTTTTTT
TRBJ1-1 TRBD1 TRBV6-1 - CASSDGTGGRTEAFF TGTGCCAGCAGTGATGGGACAGGGGGTCGCACTGAAGCTTTCTTT
TRBJ1-1 - TRBV28 - CASSFGGNTEAFF TGTGCCAGCAGTTTTGGAGGGAACACTGAAGCTTTCTTT
TRBJ2-7 TRBD2 TRBV7-3 - CASSSSGSTTYEQYF TGTGCCAGCAGCTCTAGCGGGAGTACCACCTACGAGCAGTACTTC
TRBJ1-2 - TRBV29-1 - CSVRANYGYTF TGCAGCGTCCGGGCTAACTATGGCTACACCTTC
TRBJ1-6 - TRBV10-3 - CAISAGANYNSPLHF TGTGCCATCAGTGCAGGGGCAAACTATAATTCACCCCTCCACTTT
TRBJ1-1 TRBD1 TRBV11-2 - CASSLRGQGPNTEAFF TGTGCCAGCAGCTTACGCGGACAGGGTCCGAACACTGAAGCTTTCTTT
TRBJ1-4 - TRBV18 - CASSPNTATNEKLFF TGTGCCAGCTCACCCAACACTGCAACTAATGAAAAACTGTTTTTT
TRBJ1-4 TRBD1 TRBV19 - CASSTGTATNEKLFF TGTGCCAGTAGTACGGGGACAGCAACTAATGAAAAACTGTTTTTT
TRBJ1-3 - TRBV6-5 - CASSPYYSGNTIYF TGTGCCAGCAGCCCCTACTACTCTGGAAACACCATATATTTT
TRBJ2-3 TRBD1 TRBV12-3/TRBV12-4 - CASSYRGTDTQYF TGTGCCAGCAGTTACAGGGGGACAGATACGCAGTATTTT
TRBJ1-5 TRBD1 TRBV18 - CASSPTGGARGQPQHF TGTGCCAGCTCACCGACAGGGGGCGCACGGGGTCAGCCCCAGCATTTT
TRBJ2-5 TRBD2 TRBV6-5 - CASSRGSSGQETQYF TGTGCCAGCAGTAGAGGCTCTAGCGGGCAAGAGACCCAGTACTTC
TRBJ1-4 TRBD1 TRBV14 - CASSRPGQGAEKLFF TGTGCCAGCAGCCGACCGGGACAGGGTGCCGAAAAACTGTTTTTT
TRBJ2-3 TRBD2 TRBV5-1 - CASSLGAGLAGGVTDTQYF TGCGCCAGCAGCTTGGGGGCGGGACTAGCGGGGGGGGTCACAGATACGCAGTATTTT
TRBJ1-2 - TRBV19 - CASADQGRGYTF TGTGCCAGTGCCGACCAGGGACGCGGCTACACCTTC
TRBJ2-3 - TRBV27 - CASSLYDTQYF TGTGCCAGCAGTTTATACGATACGCAGTATTTT
TRBJ2-1 - TRBV27 - CASSSPDNEQFF TGTGCCAGCAGTTCCCCCGACAATGAGCAGTTCTTC
TRBJ2-1 - TRBV2 - CASNGYNEQFF TGTGCCAGCAACGGCTACAATGAGCAGTTCTTC
TRBJ2-5 TRBD1 TRBV27 - CASSPTGASGTQYF TGTGCCAGCAGTCCGACAGGGGCATCAGGGACCCAGTACTTC
TRBJ2-7 - TRBV12-3/TRBV12-4 - CASSPSTSYEQYF TGTGCCAGCAGCCCCTCGACTTCCTACGAGCAGTACTTC
TRBJ2-1 TRBD2 TRBV9 - CASSVQPGTRDEQFF TGTGCCAGCAGCGTCCAGCCCGGGACTAGGGATGAGCAGTTCTTC